These T cell receptor beta chains were read from a single sample in a study of shared clonotypes between healthy human individuals. Generated by immunoSEQ multiplex PCR, the TCRdb table keeps only in-frame clones and is missing some. The sample yields about 980,000 clones, 76% seen once. Sequencing was carried out using memory CD4+ T cells sorted from blood. The receptors originated from a man between 18 and 35 years old in good health. Both conserved end residues are part of each CDR3. Each record gives: J gene, V gene, D gene, clone size, CDR3 protein, CDR3 DNA. D genes are given only for firm matches. Some rows have no size entry. The others give once, few or many, or a class for an expanded clone.

J gene: TRBJ2-3; V gene: TRBV19; D gene: -; clone size: -; CDR3 protein: CATGRGSTDTQYF; CDR3 DNA: TGTGCCACCGGGCGGGGTAGCACAGATACGCAGTATTTT
J gene: TRBJ2-3; V gene: TRBV5-6; D gene: -; clone size: -; CDR3 protein: CASSLRADTQYF; CDR3 DNA: TGTGCCAGCAGCTTGCGGGCAGATACGCAGTATTTT
J gene: TRBJ1-6; V gene: TRBV11-2; D gene: -; clone size: -; CDR3 protein: CASSLAAGGTTLHF; CDR3 DNA: TGTGCCAGCAGCTTAGCTGCCGGGGGAACCACCCTCCACTTT
J gene: TRBJ1-6; V gene: TRBV4-1; D gene: TRBD1; clone size: -; CDR3 protein: CASSQSDRGWSPLHF; CDR3 DNA: TGCGCCAGCAGCCAGAGTGACAGGGGATGGTCACCCCTCCACTTT
J gene: TRBJ1-5; V gene: TRBV11-2; D gene: -; clone size: -; CDR3 protein: CASAPGAVTSNQPQHF; CDR3 DNA: TGTGCCAGCGCCCCCGGCGCGGTGACGAGCAATCAGCCCCAGCATTTT
J gene: TRBJ2-1; V gene: TRBV10-3; D gene: TRBD2; clone size: -; CDR3 protein: CAISEPRRSGDSNEQFF; CDR3 DNA: TGTGCCATCAGTGAGCCGAGGAGGAGCGGGGATTCTAATGAGCAGTTCTTC
J gene: TRBJ1-6; V gene: TRBV27; D gene: -; clone size: few; CDR3 protein: CASTLGHYNSPLHF; CDR3 DNA: TGTGCCAGCACCTTAGGACATTATAATTCACCCCTCCACTTT
J gene: TRBJ1-1; V gene: TRBV2; D gene: -; clone size: -; CDR3 protein: CASSPDGGNTEAFF; CDR3 DNA: TGTGCCAGCAGCCCGGACGGAGGAAACACTGAAGCTTTCTTT
J gene: TRBJ2-7; V gene: TRBV7-8; D gene: TRBD1; clone size: -; CDR3 protein: CASSFRQGLGEQYF; CDR3 DNA: TGTGCCAGCAGCTTCAGACAGGGTCTGGGGGAGCAGTACTTC
J gene: TRBJ1-6; V gene: TRBV30; D gene: -; clone size: once; CDR3 protein: CALDGGLDNSPLHF; CDR3 DNA: TGTGCCCTGGACGGCGGATTAGATAATTCACCCCTCCACTTT
J gene: TRBJ2-7; V gene: TRBV7-9; D gene: -; clone size: -; CDR3 protein: CASSPYGLSYEQYF; CDR3 DNA: TGTGCCAGCAGCCCTTACGGACTATCCTACGAGCAGTACTTC
J gene: TRBJ2-3; V gene: TRBV7-2; D gene: TRBD2; clone size: -; CDR3 protein: CASSVTSGMGADTQYF; CDR3 DNA: TGTGCCAGCAGCGTCACTAGCGGGATGGGGGCAGATACGCAGTATTTT
J gene: TRBJ2-7; V gene: TRBV11-2; D gene: TRBD1; clone size: -; CDR3 protein: CASRLPGQGAERSYEQYF; CDR3 DNA: TGTGCCAGCAGACTCCCGGGACAGGGGGCTGAAAGGTCCTACGAGCAGTACTTC